This TCR beta chain came from a study of T cell changes during pregnancy in multiple sclerosis. Profiling relied on immunoSEQ multiplex PCR, and the TCRdb table lists in-frame clones only, not all of them. Here the sample spans tens of thousands of clones, nearly 95% being singletons. There are 14 residues in the CDR3. Looked up from germline, CDR1 is SNHLY and CDR2 is FYNNEI. V shed 4 bases and J shed 5 bases, with 14 bases lying between them. The chain employs TRBV2 and TRBJ1-2; D remains unclear. Source: peripheral blood, taken in the second trimester of pregnancy. The clonotype comes from a female donor in good health, enrolled as a control in a pregnancy study. CDR3 sequence reads: CASSVWAPGYGYTF. The CDR3 DNA reads TGTGCCAGCAGTGTGTGGGCCCCCGGTTATGGCTACACCTTC.